This TCR beta chain is from a study of chemoradiotherapy in HPV16-positive cancers (dated by TCRdb to between 2021 and 2024). Concerning the study at large: Using functional T-cell assays on cells from two HPV16-positive patients, the researchers defined candidate HPV-specific T-cell clones and common TCR motifs. The study asked whether T-cell immunity against the HPV oncoproteins E6 and E7 changes during chemoradiotherapy and whether it affects survival. Next, the candidate HPV-specific TCRs and motifs were followed in TCR repertoires from more than 70 patients with HPV-related cancers. General conclusions and limits of the study: In HPV16-positive patients, expansion of HPV-responsive T cells during chemoradiotherapy was associated with improved recurrence-free survival. Expansion of candidate HPV-specific clones and E7-related TCR motifs was observed in the tumor microenvironment during treatment, whereas no such expansion was observed for non-HPV-specific T cells. The survival association was reported for HPV16-positive patients, and the functional definition of HPV-specific T cells was derived from only a couple of HPV16-positive patients.

This clone was seen once. No antigen is known for it. It has no much larger one-base neighbor in the sample; base qualities were not kept. Repertoires were sampled repeatedly over the course of chemoradiotherapy, so clonal expansion could be followed in the tumor microenvironment. The trim is 3 bases for V and 0 bases for J, with a gap of 12 bases between the germline ends. From a lookup of the germline V gene (reference sequence), CDR1 and CDR2 are LNHDA and SQIVND. Its CDR3 holds 16 amino acids, cysteine through phenylalanine. Left in the record is the CDR3 DNA by itself, 48 bases read in frame from the first base. The method behind the library was the immunoSEQ multiplex PCR assay. This immuneACCESS table, as held by TCRdb, lists in-frame sequences with V and J called but not all clones. Of the missing ones, under half trace to an unresolved V gene in checked studies; the others have no known cause. Here the sample has more than 9,000 clones; 60% to 80% occur a single time. 0.9% to 0.95% of the sample is in the top ten clones.

The chain uses TRBV19 and TRBJ1-5; 5 matching bases give a weak D call of TRBD1. This TCR was recovered from a human donor with HPV-associated anogenital cancer. Sampling was performed from a patient who underwent chemoradiotherapy. The CDR3: CASSIHGARSNQPQHF. The DNA sequence is given as TGTGCCAGTAGTATCCATGGGGCTCGTAGCAATCAGCCCCAGCATTTT. Supplemented by the reference TRBV19 and TRBJ1-5 proteins around the CDR3, the complete variable domain is DGGITQSPKYLFRKEGQNVTLSCEQNLNHDAMYWYRQDPGQGLRLIYYSQIVNDFQKGDIAEGYSVSREKKESFPLTVTSAQKNPTAFYLCASSIHGARSNQPQHFGDGTRLSIL.